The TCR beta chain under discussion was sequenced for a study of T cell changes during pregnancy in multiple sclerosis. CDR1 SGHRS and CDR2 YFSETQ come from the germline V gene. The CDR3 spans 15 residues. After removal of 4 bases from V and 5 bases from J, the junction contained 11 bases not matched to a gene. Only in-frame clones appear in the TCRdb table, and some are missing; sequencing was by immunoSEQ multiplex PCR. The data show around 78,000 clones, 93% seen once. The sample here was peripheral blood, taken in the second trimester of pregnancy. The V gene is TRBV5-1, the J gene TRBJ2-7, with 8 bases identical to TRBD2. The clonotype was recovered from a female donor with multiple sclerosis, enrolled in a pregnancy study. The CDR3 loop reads CASSQLGGGLNEQYF. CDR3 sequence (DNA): TGCGCCAGCAGCCAACTGGGCGGGGGGCTGAACGAGCAGTACTTC.